This T cell receptor (beta chain) originates from a study of response to subunit inactivated influenza vaccine. The CDR3 extends over 16 amino acids. J lost 2 bases, V lost 1 base, and 5 bases had no gene match. The germline V gene encodes CDR1 LGHNA and CDR2 YSLEER. This clonotype has only a few counts. Each CDR3 protein is one row after TCRdb ran MiXCR on the RT-PCR reads. The sample records just under 250,000 distinct CDR3 sequences, 12% being singletons. The material was non-naive T cells sorted from PBMCs, obtained roughly 2 weeks before vaccination. V and J are TRBV4-3 and TRBJ2-5, with 9 bases aligning to TRBD2. The TCR was taken from a man aged 45 to 65 who received an inactivated influenza vaccine. The CDR3 here is CASSQVFLAGQETQYF. The CDR3 DNA reads TGCGCCAGCAGCCAAGTGTTCCTAGCGGGACAAGAGACCCAGTACTTC.